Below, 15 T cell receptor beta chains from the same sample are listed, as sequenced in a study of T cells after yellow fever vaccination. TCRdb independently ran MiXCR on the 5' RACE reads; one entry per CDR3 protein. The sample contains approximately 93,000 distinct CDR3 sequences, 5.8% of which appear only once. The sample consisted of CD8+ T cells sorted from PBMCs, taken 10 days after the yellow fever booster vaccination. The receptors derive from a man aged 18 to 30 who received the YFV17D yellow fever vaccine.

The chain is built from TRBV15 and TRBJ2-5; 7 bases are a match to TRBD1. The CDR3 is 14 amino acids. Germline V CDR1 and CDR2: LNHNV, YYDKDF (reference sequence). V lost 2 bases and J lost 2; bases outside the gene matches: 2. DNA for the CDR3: TGTGCCACCAGCAGACCGGGACAGCAAGAGACCCAGTACTTC. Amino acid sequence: CATSRPGQQETQYF.

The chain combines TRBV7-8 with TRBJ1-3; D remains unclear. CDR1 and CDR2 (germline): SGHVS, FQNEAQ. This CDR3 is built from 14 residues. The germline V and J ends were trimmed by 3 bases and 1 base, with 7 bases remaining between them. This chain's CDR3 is CASSFRMSGNTIYF. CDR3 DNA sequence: TGTGCCAGCAGCTTCAGGATGTCTGGAAACACCATATATTTT.

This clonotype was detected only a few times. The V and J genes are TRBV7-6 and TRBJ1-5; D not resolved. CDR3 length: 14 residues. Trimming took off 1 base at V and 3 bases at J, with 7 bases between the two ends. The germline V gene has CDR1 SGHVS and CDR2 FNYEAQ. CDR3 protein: CASSLGSDNQPQHF. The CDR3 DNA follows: TGTGCCAGCAGCTTAGGTTCCGACAATCAGCCCCAGCATTTT.

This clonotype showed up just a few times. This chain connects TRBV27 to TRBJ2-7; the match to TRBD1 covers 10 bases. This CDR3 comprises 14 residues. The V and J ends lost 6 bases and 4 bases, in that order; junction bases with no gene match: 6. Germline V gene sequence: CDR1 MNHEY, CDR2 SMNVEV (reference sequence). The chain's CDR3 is CASSYGDRGYEQYF. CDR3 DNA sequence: TGTGCCAGCAGCTACGGGGACAGGGGATACGAGCAGTACTTC.

This CDR3 is CASGTGKSQRNTIYF. The CDR3, as DNA: TGTGCCAGCGGGACAGGGAAAAGCCAGCGAAACACCATATATTTT. The gene calls are TRBV12-3 or TRBV12-4 and TRBJ1-3, with 9 bases that match TRBD1. V gave up 8 bases and J gave up 5 bases; unmatched junction bases: 10. The CDR3 contains 15 residues.

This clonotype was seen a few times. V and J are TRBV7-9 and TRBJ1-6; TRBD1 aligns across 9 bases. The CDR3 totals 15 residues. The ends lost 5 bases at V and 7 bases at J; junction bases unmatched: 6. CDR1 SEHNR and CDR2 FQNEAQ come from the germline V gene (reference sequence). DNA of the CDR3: TGTGCCAGCAGCCCCACAGGGGGCGACAATTCACCCCTCCACTTT. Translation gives CASSPTGGDNSPLHF. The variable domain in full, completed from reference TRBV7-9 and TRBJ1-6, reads DTGVSQNPRHKITKRGQNVTFRCDPISEHNRLYWYRQTLGQGPEFLTYFQNEAQLEKSRLLSDRFSAERPKGSFSTLEIQRTEQGDSAMYLCASSPTGGDNSPLHFGNGTRLTVT.

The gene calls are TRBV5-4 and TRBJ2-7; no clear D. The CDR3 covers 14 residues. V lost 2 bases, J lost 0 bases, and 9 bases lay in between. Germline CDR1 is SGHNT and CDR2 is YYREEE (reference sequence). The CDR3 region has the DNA TGTGCCAGCAGCTTCAAGGGAAACTCCTACGAGCAGTACTTC. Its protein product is CASSFKGNSYEQYF.

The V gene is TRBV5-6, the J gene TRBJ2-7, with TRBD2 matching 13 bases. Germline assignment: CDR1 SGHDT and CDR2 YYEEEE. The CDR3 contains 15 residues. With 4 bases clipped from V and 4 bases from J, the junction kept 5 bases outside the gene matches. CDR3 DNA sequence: TGTGCCAGCAGCCCGGGACTAGCGGGATTATACGAGCAGTACGTC. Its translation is CASSPGLAGLYEQYV.

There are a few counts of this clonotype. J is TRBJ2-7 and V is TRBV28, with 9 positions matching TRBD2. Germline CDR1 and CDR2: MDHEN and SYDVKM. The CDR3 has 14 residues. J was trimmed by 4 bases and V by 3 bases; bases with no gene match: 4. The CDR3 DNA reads TGTGCCAGCAGTTTTGGCGGGGGGGGGTACGAGCAGTACTTC. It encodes CASSFGGGGYEQYF.

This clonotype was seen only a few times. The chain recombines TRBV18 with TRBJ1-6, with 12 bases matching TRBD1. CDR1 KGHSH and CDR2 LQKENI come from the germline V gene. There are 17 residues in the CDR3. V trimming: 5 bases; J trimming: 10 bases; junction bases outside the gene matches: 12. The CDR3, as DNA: TGTGCCAGCTCAAGGTGGGACAGGGGGCTTCAGGGATCACCCCTCCACTTT. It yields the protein CASSRWDRGLQGSPLHF.

CDR3 protein: CASNEGLQYV. The CDR3 DNA is TGTGCCAGCAACGAAGGTTTGCAGTACGTC. The chain combines TRBV6-2 or TRBV6-3 with TRBJ2-7; D unresolved. The CDR3 runs 10 residues. Looked up from germline, CDR1 is MNHEY and CDR2 is SVGEGT. The V gene lost 7 bases and the J gene lost 9 bases, with 10 bases spanning the gap.

This CDR3 reads CASSQGLAAIYEQYF. Here the CDR3 DNA reads TGTGCCAGCAGCCAGGGGCTAGCCGCGATTTACGAGCAGTACTTC. The chain links TRBV14 to TRBJ2-7, with D tentatively TRBD1 or TRBD2 (5 bases each). Germline values: CDR1 SGHDN, CDR2 FVKESK. The length of the CDR3 is 15 residues. The V end was cut by 3 bases, the J end by 4 bases, with 16 bases between. The complete variable domain, with remaining parts taken from reference TRBV14 and TRBJ2-7, reads EAGVTQFPSHSVIEKGQTVTLRCDPISGHDNLYWYRRVMGKEIKFLLHFVKESKQDESGMPNNRFLAERTGGTYSTLKVQPAELEDSGVYFCASSQGLAAIYEQYFGPGTRLTVT.

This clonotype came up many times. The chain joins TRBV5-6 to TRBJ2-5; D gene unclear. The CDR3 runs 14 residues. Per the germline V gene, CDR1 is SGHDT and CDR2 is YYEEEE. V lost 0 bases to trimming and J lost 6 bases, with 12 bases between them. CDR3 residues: CASSLDGQLQTQYF. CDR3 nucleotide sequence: TGTGCCAGCAGCTTGGACGGCCAGCTACAGACCCAGTACTTC.

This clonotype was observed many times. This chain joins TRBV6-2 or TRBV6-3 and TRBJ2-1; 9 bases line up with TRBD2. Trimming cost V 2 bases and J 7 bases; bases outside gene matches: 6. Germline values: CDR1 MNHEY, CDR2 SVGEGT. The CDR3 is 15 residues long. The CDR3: CASSYTGSGGNEQFF. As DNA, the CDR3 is TGTGCCAGCAGTTACACCGGTAGCGGGGGTAATGAGCAGTTCTTC.

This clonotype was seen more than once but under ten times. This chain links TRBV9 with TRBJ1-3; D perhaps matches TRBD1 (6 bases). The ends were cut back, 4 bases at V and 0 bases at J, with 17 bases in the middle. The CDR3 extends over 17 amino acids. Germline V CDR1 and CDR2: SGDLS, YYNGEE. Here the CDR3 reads CASSLGGGVGSGNTIYF. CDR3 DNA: TGTGCCAGCAGCCTCGGAGGGGGGGTCGGCTCTGGAAACACCATATATTTT. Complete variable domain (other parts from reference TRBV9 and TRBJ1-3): DSGVTQTPKHLITATGQRVTLRCSPRSGDLSVYWYQQSLDQGLQFLIQYYNGEERAKGNILERFSAQQFPDLHSELNLSSLELGDSALYFCASSLGGGVGSGNTIYFGEGSWLTVV.